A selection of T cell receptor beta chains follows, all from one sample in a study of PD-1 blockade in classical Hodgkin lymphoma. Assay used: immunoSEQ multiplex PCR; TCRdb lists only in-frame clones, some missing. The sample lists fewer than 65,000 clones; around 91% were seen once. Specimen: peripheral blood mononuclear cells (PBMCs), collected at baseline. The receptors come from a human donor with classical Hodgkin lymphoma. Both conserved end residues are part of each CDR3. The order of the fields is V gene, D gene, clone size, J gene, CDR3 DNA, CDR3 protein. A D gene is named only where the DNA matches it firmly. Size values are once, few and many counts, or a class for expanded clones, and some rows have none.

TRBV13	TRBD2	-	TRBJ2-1	TGTGCCAGCAGCTCCGGGGGGGCCGGTAGGAATGAGCAGTTCTTC	CASSSGGAGRNEQFF
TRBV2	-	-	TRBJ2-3	TGTGCCAGCAGTACCCAGGGGCCCACAGATACGCAGTATTTT	CASSTQGPTDTQYF
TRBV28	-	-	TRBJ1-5	TGTGCCAGCAGTCCCATCCAGGGTGACCCCAGCAATCAGCCCCAGCATTTT	CASSPIQGDPSNQPQHF
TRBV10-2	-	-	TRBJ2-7	TGCGCCAGCAGTGAGTCGTGGGAGCAGTACTTC	CASSESWEQYF
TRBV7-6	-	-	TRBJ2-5	TGTGCCAGCAGCTTAGACCAGACGGCCCCTGAAGAGGGGACCCAGTACTTC	CASSLDQTAPEEGTQYF
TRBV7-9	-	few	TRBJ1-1	TGTGCCAGCACCCATCCTGACCCAGGTGTTTTCTTT	CASTHPDPGVFF
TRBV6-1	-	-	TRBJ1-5	TGTGCCAGCAGTGAAAGATTTGGGGGCCCTCAGCCCCAGCATTTT	CASSERFGGPQPQHF
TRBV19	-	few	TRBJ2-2	TGTGCCAGTAGTGGGAGGGGGTCTGGCACCGGGGAGCTGTTTTTT	CASSGRGSGTGELFF
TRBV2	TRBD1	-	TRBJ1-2	TGTGCCAGCTACGGGACAGCAGGCTATGGCTACACCTTC	CASYGTAGYGYTF
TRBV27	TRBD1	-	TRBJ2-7	TGTGCCAGCAGTCCATTATCGCCCGGACAGGACTACGAGCAGTACTTC	CASSPLSPGQDYEQYF
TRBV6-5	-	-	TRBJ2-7	TGTGCCAGCAGTCTCCGGGTTTCGGGGTACGAGCAGTACTTC	CASSLRVSGYEQYF
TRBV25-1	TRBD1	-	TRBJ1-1	TGTGCCAGCAGTGAATATACCGGGACAGGATCTGAAGCTTTCTTT	CASSEYTGTGSEAFF
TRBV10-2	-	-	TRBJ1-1	TGCGCCAGCCGGAGGGGCACTGAAGCTTTCTTT	CASRRGTEAFF
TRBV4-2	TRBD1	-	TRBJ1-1	TGTGCCAGCAGCCATCGGGGACAGTCGAACACTGAAGCTTTCTTT	CASSHRGQSNTEAFF
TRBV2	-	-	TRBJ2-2	TGTGCCAGCAGTGATAGCTTCGGGACGTTGAACACCGGGGAGCTGTTTTTT	CASSDSFGTLNTGELFF
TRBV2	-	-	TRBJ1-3	TGTGCCAGCAGTGACGGCGGATCCCCCGGAAACACCATATATTTT	CASSDGGSPGNTIYF
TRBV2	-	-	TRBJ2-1	TGTGCCAGCAGTGAAGACCAGGGATCCTACAATGAGCAGTTCTTC	CASSEDQGSYNEQFF
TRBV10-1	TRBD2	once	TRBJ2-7	TGCGCCAGCAGTGAGTCGGCTAGCGGGGTTACCGAGCAGTACTTC	CASSESASGVTEQYF
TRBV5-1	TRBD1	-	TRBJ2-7	TGCGCCAGCAGCTTAATCCCCCAGGGGGCCTCCTACGAGCAGTACTTC	CASSLIPQGASYEQYF
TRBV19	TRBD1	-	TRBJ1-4	TGTGCCAGTAGTACCACCCTCCGGGACAGGGGGTCGCCCGACCCCGTCGGGTTTTTT	CASSTTLRDRGSPDPVGFF
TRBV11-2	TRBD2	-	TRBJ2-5	TGTGCCAGCAGCTTAGGACTAGCGGGGGGCCACCAAGAGACCCAGTACTTC	CASSLGLAGGHQETQYF
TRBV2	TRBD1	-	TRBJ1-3	TGTGCCAGCAGGCAAGGTGGACAGGTGTTAAACACCATATATTTT	CASRQGGQVLNTIYF
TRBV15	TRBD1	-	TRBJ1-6	TGTGCCACCAGCAGTGGGCACGGGACAGGGCGTTCACCCCTCCACTTT	CATSSGHGTGRSPLHF
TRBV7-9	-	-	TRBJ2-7	TGTGCCAGCAGCTTAGTCGGGGGAACCTACGAGCAGTACTTC	CASSLVGGTYEQYF
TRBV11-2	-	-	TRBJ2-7	TGTGCCAGCAGCTTACCCGAGAGCTCCTACGAGCAGTACTTC	CASSLPESSYEQYF